This TCR beta chain is from a study of memory CD8 T cells in hepatitis C reinfection (dated by TCRdb to between 2016 and 2019). Background for the entire study: Of the five donors, three spontaneously resolved two consecutive HCV infections, and two cleared a primary infection but developed chronic infection after reinfection. Peak reinfection samples were collected 3 to 8 weeks after reinfection was detected. Between about 2008 and 2012, five reinfection cases that had stored pre-reinfection samples were identified. The study tracked the TCR beta repertoire of virus-specific CD8 T cells longitudinally across an HCV reinfection episode in 5 or 6 donors. In the reinfection study, participants who had previously resolved an HCV infection were followed up every 3 months. Previously published longitudinal data on tetramer+ CD8 T cell frequency were used to select the peak reinfection time point. HCV reinfection was defined by a positive HCV RNA test following two negative tests taken at least 60 days apart. Overall study results and their limits: Because the study included only five donors, definitive conclusions about public clonotypes linked to secondary clearance could not be reached.

From the cysteine through the phenylalanine, the CDR3 covers 15 amino acids. Kept here is only the CDR3 DNA, which spans 45 bases and is read in frame from base 1. CDR1 is given as SEHNR and CDR2 as FQNEAQ, both from the germline V gene (reference sequence). Trimming accounts for 4 bases at V and 2 bases at J, while the number of junction bases matched to no gene is 7. The method behind the library was the immunoSEQ multiplex PCR assay. Genomic DNA was extracted from the sorted cells, and the TCR beta V, D and J regions were sequenced using the automated high-throughput method of Adaptive Biotechnologies. CDR3 regions were amplified with a two-step, bias-controlled multiplex PCR. An Illumina instrument was used to sequence the amplified TCR beta libraries. Under the source paper's analysis protocol: Demultiplexed reads were processed to reduce amplification and sequencing bias, and the IMGT database was used to assign CDR3 sequences to gene families. Repertoire data were analyzed with ImmunoSEQ software version 2.0. Clonotype lists were filtered to remove out-of-frame sequences and sequences containing stop codons in the CDR3. Clonotypes with a frequency below 0.01% were excluded because such low-frequency clonotypes corresponded to less than one cell. Richness was calculated by dividing observed richness by input cell number, and evenness was calculated by dividing Shannon entropy by log observed richness. Simpson diversity and Morisita-Horn overlap indices were used to quantify repertoire diversity and similarity between time points. Each clonotype was placed into one of four groups: dominant (>1%), sub-dominant (0.5-0.99%), low abundance (0.1-0.49%) or lowest abundance (<0.1%). A germline index was derived by subtracting total nucleotide additions from total CDR3 length and dividing the result by total CDR3 length. This immuneACCESS table, as held by TCRdb, lists in-frame sequences with V and J called but not all clones. Of the missing ones, under half trace to an unresolved V gene in checked studies; the others have no known cause. The V and J calls and clone size are taken from that table; D and trimming were inferred from the DNA. The sample table records around 47,000 clones; around 89% of these occur just once. The top ten clones comprise around 1.2% of the sample.

The time point label here, explained by the study, means: peak reinfection, 3 to 8 weeks after reinfection detection. Sorted cells were sequenced directly ex vivo, without in vitro expansion prior to TCR sequencing. The donors, who were people who inject drugs, were enrolled in the Montreal Acute Hepatitis C Cohort Study (HEPCO) in Canada. As controls, total naive CD8 T cells were sorted as viable CD3+ CD8+ CD45RO- cells from a couple of donors at all three reinfection time points. Before sorting, cryopreserved peripheral blood mononuclear cells were thawed and CD8 T cells were purified from those thawed cells. Negative selection with the MACS CD8+ T cell Isolation Kit was used to enrich CD8 T cells. A BD FACSAria II sorter with FACSDiva software was used for cell sorting, and FlowJo was used for data analysis. As to this clone: Which antigen it targets is not known. Per-base qualities were not stored, and no clone one base away is much larger.

The sample was naive CD8+ T cells sorted from blood. The intended sense of this specimen's cell subset or site label: total naive CD8+CD45RO- T cells. This TCR was recovered from a man younger than 35 with hepatitis C virus infection. The V and J genes are TRBV7-9 and TRBJ2-7; the junction holds 8 bases that match TRBD1. At the DNA level, the sequence is TGTGCCAGCAGCTACGGACAGGGACGGACCTACGAGCAGTACTTC. Its coded protein is CASSYGQGRTYEQYF.